These 20 T cell receptor beta chains were sequenced from one sample in a study of OX40 agonist ivuxolimab in advanced cancers. Profiling relied on immunoSEQ multiplex PCR, and the TCRdb table lists in-frame clones only, not all of them. The data contain 70,000 to 95,000 clones, 88% of them seen just once; the ten biggest clones take up over 4%. This material consisted of CD4+ or CD8+ T cells sorted from blood, taken in a trial of the OX40 agonist ivuxolimab. The receptors originated from an adult with an advanced solid tumor such as melanoma, head and neck, liver or kidney cancer.

This chain links TRBV6-4 with TRBJ2-4; TRBD2 aligns across 7 bases. Germline V lookup: CDR1 MRHNA, CDR2 SNTAGT. The CDR3 loop spans 18 amino acids. With V trimmed by 4 bases and J by 0 bases, 12 bases remained unmatched. CDR3 protein: CASSALAAPGRAKNIQYF. For the CDR3, the DNA is TGTGCCAGCAGTGCCCTAGCGGCCCCTGGCAGAGCCAAAAACATTCAGTACTTC.

V is TRBV5-6 and J is TRBJ2-2; D not resolved. Trimming took off 1 base at V and 5 bases at J, with 6 bases between the two ends. CDR1 and CDR2 from the germline V gene are SGHDT and YYEEEE. The CDR3 is made up of 13 amino acids. The DNA for the CDR3 is TGTGCCAGCAGCTTGCTTCGAACCGGGGAGCTGTTTTTT. This sequence encodes CASSLLRTGELFF. The entire variable domain, with the rest obtained from reference TRBV5-6 and TRBJ2-2, is as follows: DAGVTQSPTHLIKTRGQQVTLRCSPKSGHDTVSWYQQALGQGPQFIFQYYEEEERQRGNFPDRFSGHQFPNYSSELNVNALLLGDSALYLCASSLLRTGELFFGEGSRLTVL.

The chain links TRBV19 to TRBJ1-1; TRBD1 agrees at 7 bases. Losses at the gene ends were 6 bases for V and 3 bases for J; bases not matched to a gene: 10. The CDR3 loop spans 15 amino acids. CDR1 is LNHDA and CDR2 is SQIVND in the germline V gene (reference sequence). The DNA for the CDR3 is TGTGCCAGTAGCAAACCGGGACAGTTGGACACTGAAGCTTTCTTT. Translated: CASSKPGQLDTEAFF.

The chain carries TRBV28 and TRBJ2-7; possible D gene TRBD1, 6 bases. Per the germline V gene, CDR1 is MDHEN and CDR2 is SYDVKM. The CDR3 loop spans 13 amino acids. V gave up 8 bases and J gave up 3 bases, with 14 bases separating them. This CDR3 is CASLSQGNYEQYF. The CDR3 DNA is TGTGCCAGCCTGTCACAGGGAAACTACGAGCAGTACTTC.

The V and J genes are TRBV18 and TRBJ1-2, with a possible D match to TRBD1 (6 bases). Trimming took off 0 bases at V and 10 bases at J, with 12 bases between the two ends. The V gene's germline CDR1 is KGHSH and CDR2 LQKENI. The CDR3 loop spans 13 amino acids. The CDR3 DNA follows: TGTGCCAGCTCACCACCGGGCAGGGGAGACTACACCTTC. This sequence encodes CASSPPGRGDYTF. Supplemented by reference TRBV18 and TRBJ1-2, the full variable domain reads NAGVMQNPRHLVRRRGQEARLRCSPMKGHSHVYWYRQLPEEGLKFMVYLQKENIIDESGMPKERFSAEFPKEGPSILRIQQVVRGDSAAYFCASSPPGRGDYTFGSGTRLTVV.

This clone was counted once. The chain uses TRBV6-5 and TRBJ2-6; D is unresolved. The V gene lost 0 bases and the J gene lost 0 bases, with 6 bases spanning the gap. The CDR3 contains 16 residues. From germline, CDR1 is MNHEY and CDR2 SVGAGI. CDR3 protein: CASSYSTGSGANVLTF. CDR3 sequence (DNA): TGTGCCAGCAGTTACTCGACGGGCTCTGGGGCCAACGTCCTGACTTTC.

This sequence joins TRBV4-1 and TRBJ1-5, with D hard to call. The length of the CDR3 is 15 residues. Trimming removed 0 bases from V and 3 bases from J, with 9 bases in between. Germline V gives CDR1 MGHRA, CDR2 YSYEKL. CDR3 protein: CASSQDITNNQPQHF. The CDR3 DNA sequence: TGCGCCAGCAGCCAAGATATCACCAACAATCAGCCCCAGCATTTT.

This clone was observed once. The V call is TRBV5-5, the J call TRBJ2-2; 12 bases match TRBD2. CDR3 length: 15 residues. Looked up from germline, CDR1 is SGHKS and CDR2 is YYEKEE (reference sequence). The V segment lost 4 bases and the J segment 5 bases; nucleotides outside the gene matches: 3. Here the CDR3 DNA reads TGTGCCAGCAGCAGACTAGCGGGAGAAACCGGGGAGCTGTTTTTT. It translates to CASSRLAGETGELFF.

In its sample, this clone was seen once. The genes are TRBV7-6 and TRBJ2-7; TRBD1 agrees at 8 bases. The J segment lost 4 bases and the V segment lost 1 base, leaving 3 bases of the junction unmatched. This CDR3 is 14 amino acids long. Germline CDR1 and CDR2: SGHVS and FNYEAQ. The CDR3 DNA follows: TGTGCCAGCAGCTTAGGGCAGGGGGCGTACGAGCAGTACTTC. Residues: CASSLGQGAYEQYF.

The V call is TRBV10-3, the J call TRBJ1-2; D remains unclear. CDR3 size: 14 residues. Germline lookup yields CDR1 ENHRY and CDR2 SYGVKD. Trimming removed 7 bases at V and 4 bases at J, with 16 bases between. The CDR3 is CAIKRGEVAYGYTF. In nucleotides, the CDR3 is TGTGCCATCAAGAGAGGCGAGGTGGCCTATGGCTACACCTTC.

The chain carries TRBV18 and TRBJ2-5; TRBD2 matches at 12 bases. Germline V gene sequence: CDR1 KGHSH, CDR2 LQKENI. Trimming at V came to 4 bases and at J to 1 base, leaving 4 bases not matched to a gene. The CDR3 loop spans 16 amino acids. In DNA, the CDR3 is TGTGCCAGCTCACTACTAGCGGGAGGACTCCAAGAGACCCAGTACTTC. Protein sequence: CASSLLAGGLQETQYF.

The chain combines TRBV6-1 with TRBJ1-2, with D unresolved. CDR3 length: 14 residues. V was clipped by 1 base and J by 7 bases, with 13 bases between them. Germline values: CDR1 MNHNS, CDR2 SASEGT. DNA for the CDR3: TGTGCCAGCAGTGAAGGTGTGGGTCCCGTTGGCTACACCTTC. Amino acid sequence: CASSEGVGPVGYTF.

This clone was seen once. The chain joins TRBV5-1 to TRBJ2-2; D possibly corresponds to TRBD1 (6 bases). The CDR3 is 16 amino acids. V dropped 2 bases and J dropped 2 bases, with 13 bases sitting between them. CDR1 is SGHRS, CDR2 YFSETQ, per germline. The CDR3, as DNA: TGCGCCAGCAGCTTAACAGGGAATATAAACACCGGGGAGCTGTTTTTT. Residues: CASSLTGNINTGELFF.

The chain employs TRBV1 and TRBJ2-1; the table assigns TRBD2, which was not confirmed against the DNA. TRBV1 is termed a pseudogene. CDR3 length: 17 residues. In nucleotides, the CDR3 is TGCACCAGCAGCCCAGGACTAGCGGGAGATCCCTACAATGAGCAGTTCTTC. This encodes CTSSPGLAGDPYNEQFF.

The rearrangement uses TRBV29-1 and TRBJ2-2; D possibly corresponds to TRBD2 (5 bases). The length of the CDR3 is 15 residues. Per germline, CDR1 SQVTM and CDR2 ANQGSEA. V lost 6 bases, J lost 0 bases, and 14 bases lay in between. The CDR3 loop reads CSVKEGPTNTGELFF. CDR3 coding DNA: TGCAGCGTCAAAGAGGGTCCCACGAACACCGGGGAGCTGTTTTTT.

This clone was seen once. V is TRBV28 and J is TRBJ1-2; no clear D gene. The CDR3 is 12 residues long. V was pared by 2 bases and J by 8 bases, with 9 bases between. The germline V gene has CDR1 MDHEN and CDR2 SYDVKM. The CDR3 DNA follows: TGTGCCAGCAGTTTAACCCGAGGGGGCTACACCTTC. Translating it yields CASSLTRGGYTF.

CDR3 residues: CASSTGTSTDTQYF. DNA of the CDR3: TGTGCCAGCAGTACCGGGACTAGCACAGATACGCAGTATTTT. This sequence joins TRBV9 and TRBJ2-3; a possible D gene is TRBD2 (6 bases). Germline CDR1 reads SGDLS; CDR2 reads YYNGEE. Trimming cost V 5 bases and J 0 bases, with 10 bases left between them. This CDR3 contains 14 residues.

The chain uses TRBV11-3 and TRBJ2-3; 9 bases line up with TRBD2. Germline CDR1 SGHNT, CDR2 YENEEA. The length of the CDR3 is 15 residues. J gave up 3 bases and V 1 base, and 2 bases lay outside the gene matches. The CDR3 DNA follows: TGTGCCAGCAGCTTAGTAGCGGGAGCTACAGATACGCAGTATTTT. It is translated as CASSLVAGATDTQYF.

The chain couples TRBV7-2 to TRBJ2-7, with unresolved D. Germline V gene sequence: CDR1 SGHTA, CDR2 FQGNSA. Trimming pared 1 base from V and 2 bases from J, leaving 9 bases between. This CDR3 is built from 14 residues. Here the CDR3 DNA reads TGTGCCAGCAGCTTAGTAGGCAAGCCCTACGAGCAGTACTTC. Protein product: CASSLVGKPYEQYF.

This sequence joins TRBV4-1 and TRBJ2-2, with a tentative D call TRBD2 (6 bases). This CDR3 contains 17 residues. Germline CDR1 is MGHRA and CDR2 is YSYEKL. V lost 2 bases and J 0 bases, leaving 13 bases between the germline ends. The chain's CDR3 is CASSQQAGSANTGELFF. CDR3 sequence (DNA): TGCGCCAGCAGCCAACAAGCGGGTTCTGCGAACACCGGGGAGCTGTTTTTT.